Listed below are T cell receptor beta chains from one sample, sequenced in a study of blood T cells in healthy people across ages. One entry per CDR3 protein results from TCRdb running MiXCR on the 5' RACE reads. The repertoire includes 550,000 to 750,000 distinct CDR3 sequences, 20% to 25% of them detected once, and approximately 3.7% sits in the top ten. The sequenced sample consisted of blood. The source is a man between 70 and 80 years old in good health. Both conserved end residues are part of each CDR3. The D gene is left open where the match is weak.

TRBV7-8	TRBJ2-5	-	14	CASSLGQSKETQYF
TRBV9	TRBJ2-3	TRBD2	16	CASSPISGSQTDTQYF
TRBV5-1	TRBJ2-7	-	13	CASSVETTYEQYF
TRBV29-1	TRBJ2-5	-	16	CSVDRAGNLGSETQYF
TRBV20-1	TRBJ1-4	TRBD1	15	CSARDRVGLNEKLFF
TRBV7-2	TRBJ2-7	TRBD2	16	CASSLGPLAAIYEQYF
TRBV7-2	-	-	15	CASSLGPPDYNEQFF
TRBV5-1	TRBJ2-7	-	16	CASSLDGGTAMYEQYF
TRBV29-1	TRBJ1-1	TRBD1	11	CSVSDRFEAFF
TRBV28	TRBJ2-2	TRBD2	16	CASSSSQAGIAGELFF
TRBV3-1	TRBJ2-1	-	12	CASSQVAREQFF
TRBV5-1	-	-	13	CASSPDLAREQFF
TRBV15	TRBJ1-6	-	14	CATSRDRDNSPLHF
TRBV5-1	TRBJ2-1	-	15	CASSLEAGRGNEQFF
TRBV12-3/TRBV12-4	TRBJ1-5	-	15	CASRTAGDSNQPQHF
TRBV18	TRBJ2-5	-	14	CASSPQNREWEQYF
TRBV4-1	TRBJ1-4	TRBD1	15	CASSEQGGTSEKLFF
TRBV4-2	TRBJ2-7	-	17	CASSQDVRDTGSYEQYF
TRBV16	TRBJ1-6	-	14	CASSHNRDNSPLHF
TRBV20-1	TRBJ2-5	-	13	CSARDRGKETQYF
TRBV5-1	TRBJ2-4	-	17	CASSLGIRGQAKNIQYF
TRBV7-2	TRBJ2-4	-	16	CASSVSDQGSKNIQYF
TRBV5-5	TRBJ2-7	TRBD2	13	CASSRTSSHEQYF
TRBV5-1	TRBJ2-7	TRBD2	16	CASSQGLAGASGEQYF
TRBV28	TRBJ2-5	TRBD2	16	CASSRSSGRIAETQCF
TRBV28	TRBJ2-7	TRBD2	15	CASSSSGGPPYEQYF
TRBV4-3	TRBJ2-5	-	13	CASSQDPDRRIYF
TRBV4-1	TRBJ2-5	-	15	CASSQDRRDEETQYF
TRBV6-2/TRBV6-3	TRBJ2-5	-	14	CASSDNRVQETQYF
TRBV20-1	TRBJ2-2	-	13	CSAKTGHTGELFF
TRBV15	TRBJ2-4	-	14	CATSRARSGDIQYF
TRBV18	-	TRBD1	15	CASSPRTGDMNEQYF
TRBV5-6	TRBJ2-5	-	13	CASSLRDQETQYF
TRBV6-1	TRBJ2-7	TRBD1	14	CASSEGTGLYEQHF
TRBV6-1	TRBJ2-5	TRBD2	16	CASGYGTSGVQETQYF
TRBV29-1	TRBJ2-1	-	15	CSVDWPPQRSNEQFF
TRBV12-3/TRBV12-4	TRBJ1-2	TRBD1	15	CASSLRGQGVLGYTF
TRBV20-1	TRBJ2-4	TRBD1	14	CSARTGEAKNIQYF
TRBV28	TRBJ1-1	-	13	CASSLPGVAEAFF
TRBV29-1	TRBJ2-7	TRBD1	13	CSVDTGTGGEQYF
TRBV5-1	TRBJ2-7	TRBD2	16	CASSLGSGSGFGEQYF
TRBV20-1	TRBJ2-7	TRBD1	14	CSVPGQGGFYEQYF
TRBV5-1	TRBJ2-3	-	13	CASSFTGTDTQYF
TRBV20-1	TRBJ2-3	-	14	CSAISAVSTDTQYF
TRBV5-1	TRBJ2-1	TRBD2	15	CASSLGASGRDEQFF